This T cell receptor beta chain was retrieved from a study of blood T cell repertoires in COVID-19. At the level of the study: Material from acute and convalescent COVID-19 was sourced from the United States, Italy and Spain. In each case, the material was cDNA or gDNA derived from T cells, B-cell-depleted T cells, or PBMCs.

Seattle's enrolled individuals joined amid active infection and were then monitored longitudinally. Authors' processing steps: Amplification from reference gene primers served as the basis for estimated nucleated cell counts. The method was immunoSEQ multiplex PCR; TCRdb's version includes in-frame clones alone and lacks a portion of them. The V and J calls and clone size come from that table; D and trimming were worked out from the DNA. Found here are over 200,000 clones, 83% of them singletons; the top ten hold roughly 1.2%. The CDR3 is 17 residues long. The V gene's germline CDR1 is SGHRS and CDR2 YFSETQ. Trimming left V 4 bases short and J 3 bases short, with 20 bases between.

The TCR sequence derives from a young woman with COVID-19, enrolled during active disease. This chain joins TRBV5-1 and TRBJ1-5, with TRBD1 as a possible D gene (5 bases). The sequencing sample was made of peripheral blood. CDR3 protein: CASSPGLSPGANQPQHF. For the CDR3, the DNA is TGCGCCAGCAGCCCGGGACTCTCCCCGGGAGCCAATCAGCCCCAGCATTTT.